Each of the 27 T cell receptor beta chains below was sequenced from the same sample in a study of cytotoxic CD8 clonotypes in ibrutinib-treated CLL. The table came from immunoSEQ multiplex PCR; TCRdb's copy has only in-frame clones and leaves some out. The sample holds around 20,000 clones, 81% seen once. Sequences were derived from PBMCs, sampled before ibrutinib treatment. These receptors were obtained from a human donor with chronic lymphocytic leukemia.

The chain carries TRBV9 and TRBJ1-1; D unclear. Germline-derived CDR1 and CDR2 are SGDLS and YYNGEE. The CDR3 contains 13 residues. Trimming cost V 2 bases and J 0 bases, with 5 bases left between them. The CDR3 reads CASSVGMNTEAFF. The DNA of the CDR3 is TGTGCCAGCAGCGTCGGAATGAACACTGAAGCTTTCTTT.

This rearrangement joins TRBV4-2 to TRBJ2-2, with D possibly matching TRBD1 (6 bases). Trimming pared 2 bases from V and 7 bases from J, leaving 23 bases between. The CDR3 spans 18 residues. Germline V lookup: CDR1 LGHNA, CDR2 YNFKEQ. The CDR3 bases are TGTGCCAGCAGCCAATGGGGTAGGAACAGGGCCGTGGGCGGGGAGCTGTTTTTT. This encodes CASSQWGRNRAVGGELFF.

The V gene is TRBV11-2, the J gene TRBJ2-3; 12 nucleotides match TRBD2. V shed 6 bases, J shed 0 bases, and the junction held 4 bases outside the gene matches. This CDR3 is built from 16 residues. Germline CDR1 is SGHAT and CDR2 is FQNNGV. This chain's CDR3 is CASSLTSGRSTDTQYF. CDR3 nucleotide sequence: TGTGCCAGCAGTCTAACTAGCGGGAGGAGCACAGATACGCAGTATTTT.

V usage is TRBV7-2 and J usage is TRBJ2-5; D may be TRBD1 (6 bases). This CDR3 spans 15 amino acids. Deletions cut 5 bases from V and 5 bases from J, with 18 bases between. In germline, CDR1 is SGHTA, CDR2 FQGNSA. The CDR3 DNA sequence: TGTGCCAGCAGCCCTCGGGACACCGGTGGGGAGACCCAGTACTTC. It encodes CASSPRDTGGETQYF.

The chain joins TRBV19 to TRBJ1-2; D gene ambiguous. CDR1 and CDR2 (germline): LNHDA, SQIVND (reference sequence). The CDR3 contains 12 residues. Between the trimmed V and J ends, which lost 3 bases and 4 bases, there was a span of 6 bases. The CDR3 loop reads CASSMVSYGYTF. The DNA for the CDR3 is TGTGCCAGTAGTATGGTCAGCTATGGCTACACCTTC.

V and J are TRBV7-9 and TRBJ2-7, with TRBD2 as a possible D gene (6 bases). The CDR3 spans 17 residues. Germline lookup yields CDR1 SEHNR and CDR2 FQNEAQ (reference sequence). Trimming stripped 5 bases from V and 3 bases from J, with 23 bases between. The CDR3 nucleotides are TGTGCCAGCAGCCCGAGTCCCCACCGCGGGGAAAACTACGAGCAGTACTTC. Its protein product is CASSPSPHRGENYEQYF.

The gene calls are TRBV2 and TRBJ1-5; 8 nucleotides align to TRBD1. Germline V lookup: CDR1 SNHLY, CDR2 FYNNEI. The CDR3 spans 12 residues. The ends lost 6 bases at V and 5 bases at J; junction bases unmatched: 0. CDR3 coding DNA: TGTGCCAGCAGGGACAGGGATCAGCCCCAGCATTTT. It encodes CASRDRDQPQHF.

CDR3 protein: CASTRAYAVSEQYF. CDR3 in DNA: TGTGCCAGCACCCGAGCCTACGCGGTTAGCGAGCAGTACTTC. The chain has TRBV11-2 and TRBJ2-7; D remains ambiguous. Deletions cut 7 bases from V and 6 bases from J, with 19 bases between. The CDR3 sequence is 14 residues long. The germline gives CDR1 SGHAT, CDR2 FQNNGV. The whole variable domain, filled in from reference TRBV11-2 and TRBJ2-7, reads EAGVAQSPRYKIIEKRQSVAFWCNPISGHATLYWYQQILGQGPKLLIQFQNNGVVDDSQLPKDRFSAERLKGVDSTLKIQPAKLEDSAVYLCASTRAYAVSEQYFGPGTRLTVT.

V usage is TRBV6-8 and J usage is TRBJ1-2; 7 bases fit TRBD1. Germline V gene sequence: CDR1 MNHGY, CDR2 SAAAGT. Trimming cost V 11 bases and J 2 bases; bases outside gene matches: 8. The CDR3 consists of 13 residues. The CDR3 nucleotides are TGTGCCCGTTCGGGGACAGAGAACTATGGCTACACCTTC. This sequence encodes CARSGTENYGYTF.

This chain joins TRBV27 and TRBJ1-1, with D possibly matching TRBD1 (5 bases). The germline V gene encodes CDR1 MNHEY and CDR2 SMNVEV (reference sequence). V was trimmed by 8 bases and J by 4 bases, leaving 17 bases between them. The CDR3 is made up of 14 amino acids. CDR3 protein: CASRPWGGVTEAFF. The CDR3 nucleotides are TGTGCCAGCCGACCTTGGGGGGGAGTCACTGAAGCTTTCTTT.

This chain links TRBV27 with TRBJ1-6; TRBD1 agrees at 7 bases. The CDR3 runs to 17 residues. V was clipped by 4 bases and J by 7 bases; unmatched bases: 13. The germline V gene has CDR1 MNHEY and CDR2 SMNVEV (reference sequence). The CDR3 is CASSSLTRTGANSPLHF. CDR3 in DNA: TGTGCCAGCAGTTCCCTGACTCGAACAGGGGCCAATTCACCCCTCCACTTT.

The sample holds a few counts of this clone. The chain is built from TRBV9 and TRBJ2-2; 7 bases are shared with TRBD1. The CDR3 is made up of 16 amino acids. The germline CDR1 and CDR2 sequences are SGDLS and YYNGEE. The trim removed 0 bases at V and 6 bases at J, leaving 8 bases unmatched. The CDR3 loop reads CASSVGKGAQAGELFF. The CDR3 region has the DNA TGTGCCAGCAGCGTAGGAAAGGGGGCGCAAGCCGGGGAGCTGTTTTTT.

The V gene is TRBV19, the J gene TRBJ1-2, with 9 bases fitting TRBD1. Trimming cost V 4 bases and J 2 bases; bases outside gene matches: 8. This CDR3 spans 16 amino acids. CDR1 is LNHDA, CDR2 SQIVND, per germline (reference sequence). The CDR3 region is CASSTGTGPGNYGYTF. The CDR3, as DNA: TGTGCCAGTAGTACCGGGACAGGGCCAGGGAACTATGGCTACACCTTC.

This clone was seen only a few times. The chain couples TRBV10-1 to TRBJ1-5; D remains unclear. The CDR3 consists of 14 residues. V dropped 10 bases and J dropped 0 bases, with 13 bases sitting between them. Germline CDR1 is WNHNN and CDR2 is SYGVQD (reference sequence). CDR3 residues: CATGELNSNQPQHF. DNA for the CDR3: TGCGCCACCGGGGAGCTAAATAGCAATCAGCCCCAGCATTTT.

The rearrangement joins TRBV7-2 to TRBJ2-1; D remains ambiguous. This CDR3 has 12 amino acids. Between the trimmed V and J ends, which lost 2 bases and 4 bases, there was a span of 3 bases. Germline values: CDR1 SGHTA, CDR2 FQGNSA. The CDR3 bases are TGTGCCAGCAGCTTAAATTACAATGAGCAGTTCTTC. This translates into CASSLNYNEQFF.

The chain uses TRBV11-2 and TRBJ2-1; no firm D call. Trimming pared 0 bases from V and 0 bases from J, leaving 6 bases between. This CDR3 spans 15 amino acids. The germline CDR1 and CDR2 sequences are SGHAT and FQNNGV. This chain's CDR3 is CASSLDRSSYNEQFF. CDR3 sequence (DNA): TGTGCCAGCAGCTTAGACCGGAGCTCCTACAATGAGCAGTTCTTC.

By sample share, this clone is medium-sized. The rearrangement links TRBV2 to TRBJ2-2; D could derive from TRBD1 or TRBD2 (6 bases each). The CDR3 is made up of 14 amino acids. V was trimmed by 8 bases and J by 2 bases, leaving 12 bases between them. CDR1 and CDR2 (germline): SNHLY, FYNNEI. The DNA of the CDR3 is TGTGCCAGCCGGGGGCAGGCTAACACCGGGGAGCTGTTTTTT. As protein: CASRGQANTGELFF.

This clone was detected only once. This CDR3 is CASNLGQNSNQPQHF. CDR3 in DNA: TGTGCCAGCAACCTGGGACAGAATAGCAATCAGCCCCAGCATTTT. The rearrangement links TRBV2 to TRBJ1-5, with 7 nucleotides matching TRBD1. Germline CDR1 is SNHLY and CDR2 is FYNNEI. The CDR3 extends over 15 amino acids. Trimming removed 7 bases from V and 0 bases from J; junction bases left unmatched: 6.

By share of the sample, this clone is medium-sized. This sequence joins TRBV9 and TRBJ1-2; 7 nucleotides line up with TRBD1. In germline, CDR1 is SGDLS, CDR2 YYNGEE. J lost 2 bases, V lost 4 bases, and 8 bases had no gene match. This CDR3 is 15 amino acids long. CDR3 residues: CASSTWDSPNYGYTF. Written as DNA, the CDR3 is TGTGCCAGCAGCACCTGGGACAGCCCGAACTATGGCTACACCTTC.

V gene TRBV18 combines with J gene TRBJ1-2; TRBD1 matches at 7 bases. Trimming cost V 3 bases and J 8 bases; bases outside gene matches: 6. The CDR3 loop spans 13 amino acids. Germline values: CDR1 KGHSH, CDR2 LQKENI. The CDR3 loop is CASSPWDSWGYTF. The CDR3 DNA reads TGTGCCAGCTCACCCTGGGACAGCTGGGGCTACACCTTC.

This clone was detected only once. The V call is TRBV7-2, the J call TRBJ1-1; D uncertain. Trimming cost V 1 base and J 1 base, with 7 bases left between them. From germline, CDR1 is SGHTA and CDR2 FQGNSA. The CDR3 totals 14 residues. The CDR3 spells CASSLVAKNTEAFF. The CDR3 nucleotides read TGTGCCAGCAGCTTAGTGGCAAAGAACACTGAAGCTTTCTTT.

This rearrangement joins TRBV15 to TRBJ1-5; tentatively, D is TRBD1 (6 bases). V was clipped by 0 bases and J by 3 bases, with 12 bases between them. CDR3 length: 16 residues. Germline CDR1 LNHNV, CDR2 YYDKDF (reference sequence). The CDR3 DNA sequence: TGTGCCACCAGCAGAGATACTAGGGGGTTCAATCAGCCCCAGCATTTT. Translated: CATSRDTRGFNQPQHF. Looking up the rest from reference TRBV15 and TRBJ1-5 gives the full variable domain: DAMVIQNPRYQVTQFGKPVTLSCSQTLNHNVMYWYQQKSSQAPKLLFHYYDKDFNNEADTPDNFQSRRPNTSFCFLDIRSPGLGDTAMYLCATSRDTRGFNQPQHFGDGTRLSIL.

This clone was seen a handful of times. The chain carries TRBV19 and TRBJ1-2, with D perhaps TRBD1 (6 bases). This CDR3 is 15 amino acids long. Per the germline V gene, CDR1 is LNHDA and CDR2 is SQIVND (reference sequence). V was shortened by 3 bases and J by 2 bases, with 13 bases between the two germline ends. In DNA, the CDR3 is TGTGCCAGTAGTATGCGGCCAGGGGACAACTATGGCTACACCTTC. Translating it yields CASSMRPGDNYGYTF.

The genes are TRBV7-2 and TRBJ2-3; 12 bases match TRBD2. V shed 5 bases and J 0 bases; nucleotides not matched to a gene: 12. The CDR3 sequence is 19 residues long. From germline, CDR1 is SGHTA and CDR2 FQGNSA. The CDR3 DNA follows: TGTGCCAGCAGCCAAAGAGGGACTAGCGGGTTCTCTAGCACAGATACGCAGTATTTT. Translation: CASSQRGTSGFSSTDTQYF.

The chain uses TRBV28 and TRBJ2-7, with a weak D call TRBD2 (5 bases). Germline loops: CDR1 MDHEN, CDR2 SYDVKM. This CDR3 has 16 amino acids. V was clipped by 7 bases and J by 0 bases, with 19 bases between them. The CDR3 loop is CASTALGGVSSYEQYF. As DNA, the CDR3 is TGTGCCAGCACGGCCCTTGGAGGAGTCTCCTCCTACGAGCAGTACTTC.

The chain employs TRBV9 and TRBJ1-2; D is uncertain. This CDR3 has 16 amino acids. V lost 0 bases and J 0 bases, leaving 12 bases between the germline ends. Germline V gives CDR1 SGDLS, CDR2 YYNGEE. The CDR3 spells CASSVGVSVTNYGYTF. As DNA, the CDR3 is TGTGCCAGCAGCGTAGGGGTTAGTGTTACTAACTATGGCTACACCTTC.

The chain combines TRBV4-1 with TRBJ1-1; a possible D gene is TRBD1 (6 bases). Per the germline V gene, CDR1 is MGHRA and CDR2 is YSYEKL. The CDR3 extends over 15 amino acids. Deletions cut 1 base from V and 4 bases from J, with 13 bases between. The CDR3 region is CASSQAGGRTTEAFF. CDR3 bases: TGCGCCAGCAGCCAAGCGGGGGGGCGGACCACTGAAGCTTTCTTT.